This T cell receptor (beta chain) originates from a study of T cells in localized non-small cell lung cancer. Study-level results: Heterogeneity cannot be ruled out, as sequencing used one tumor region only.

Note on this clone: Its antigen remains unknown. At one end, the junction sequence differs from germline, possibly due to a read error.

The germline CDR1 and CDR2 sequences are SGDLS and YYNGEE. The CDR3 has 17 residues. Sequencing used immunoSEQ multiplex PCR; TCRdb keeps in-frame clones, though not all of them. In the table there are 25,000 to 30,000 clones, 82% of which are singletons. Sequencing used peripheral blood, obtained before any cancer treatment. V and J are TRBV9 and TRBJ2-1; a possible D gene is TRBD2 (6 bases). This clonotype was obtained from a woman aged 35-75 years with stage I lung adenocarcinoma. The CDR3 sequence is CAGSVSEGRGSYNEQFF. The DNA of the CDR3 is TGTGCCGGCAGCGTGTCGGAGGGGCGCGGCTCCTACAATGAGCAGTTCTTC.